This TCR beta chain was sequenced during a study of blood T cells in healthy people across ages. Study details: Capturing about one barcoded beta molecule per two T cells was achieved by template switching. General study points: Researchers said unsorted PBMCs prevented a conclusive naive versus antigen-experienced comparison. Researchers judged that diversity estimates from one million T cells fell short of true values.

The count of this clonotype is one. What it binds is not known. The CDR3 runs to 15 residues. Trimming took 1 base from V and 5 from J, leaving 16 bases between them. The germline V gene has CDR1 SGDLS and CDR2 YYNGEE. For the second PCR, which ran for about 7 to 11 cycles, a sample-barcoded 5' primer and a J-beta primer mix were used. MiXCR was run by TCRdb on the 5' RACE reads, yielding one entry per CDR3 protein. This sample has 1.5 million to 2 million distinct CDR3 sequences, with 34% found just once. Total RNA was isolated from each sample in quantities of at least 5 micrograms. Sequenced: blood. J is TRBJ2-7 and V is TRBV9; D possibly corresponds to TRBD2 (5 bases). This clonotype was sampled from a woman aged 25 to 39 in good health. CDR3 in amino acids: CASSVSGGLTHEQYF. The CDR3 nucleotides are TGTGCCAGCAGCGTAAGCGGAGGCTTAACCCACGAGCAGTACTTC.